These T cell receptor beta chains were read from a single sample in a study of vaccination and CD4 T cells after COVID-19. These TCRs' antigens remain unknown. TCRdb reprocessed the PCR reads via MiXCR and lists one record per CDR3 protein. Of about 14,000 distinct CDR3 sequences in the sample, approximately 48% are singletons; the top ten hold 6.5% to 9%. The sample taken for sequencing was CD4+ T cells from blood, cultured in vitro. These receptors originate from a human donor who had recovered from COVID-19. CDR3s include the opening cysteine and the closing phenylalanine or tryptophan. The order of the fields is D gene, clone size, J gene, V gene, CDR3 DNA, CDR3 protein. A D gene is named only where the DNA matches it firmly. Clone sizes are given selectively: once, few, many, or a class where the clone is expanded.

d_gene: TRBD2; abundance: NA; j_gene: TRBJ2-1; v_gene: TRBV6-4; CDR3nt: TGTGCCAGCAGTGGTTCGACTAGCGGGAGCAATGAGCAGTTCTTC; CDR3aa: CASSGSTSGSNEQFF
d_gene: NA; abundance: NA; j_gene: TRBJ1-2; v_gene: TRBV20-1; CDR3nt: TGCAGTGCTAGACGAGGGTGGGATGGTTACACCTTC; CDR3aa: CSARRGWDGYTF
d_gene: TRBD1; abundance: NA; j_gene: TRBJ1-2; v_gene: TRBV15; CDR3nt: TGTGCCACCAGCAGGGGACAGAGATATGGCTACACCTTC; CDR3aa: CATSRGQRYGYTF
d_gene: NA; abundance: NA; j_gene: TRBJ2-1; v_gene: TRBV20-1; CDR3nt: TGCAGTGCGGCGGGGACATTTTACAATGAGCAGTTCTTC; CDR3aa: CSAAGTFYNEQFF
d_gene: TRBD1; abundance: NA; j_gene: TRBJ1-2; v_gene: TRBV28; CDR3nt: TGTGCCAGCAGTCGGACAGGGTATGGCTACACCTTC; CDR3aa: CASSRTGYGYTF
d_gene: NA; abundance: medium-sized; j_gene: TRBJ1-6; v_gene: TRBV6-1; CDR3nt: TGTGCCAGCAGTCCTATCGTCCAAAGGCAGGCCTACTCCTATAATTCACCCCTCCACTTT; CDR3aa: CASSPIVQRQAYSYNSPLHF
d_gene: NA; abundance: NA; j_gene: TRBJ1-5; v_gene: TRBV6-1; CDR3nt: TGTGCCAGCAGGAGGGACGGCTTCAATCAGCCCCAGCATTTT; CDR3aa: CASRRDGFNQPQHF
d_gene: TRBD1; abundance: NA; j_gene: TRBJ1-1; v_gene: TRBV20-1; CDR3nt: TGCAGTGGAACGCAGGGACAGAACAGTGAAGCTTTCTTT; CDR3aa: CSGTQGQNSEAFF
d_gene: NA; abundance: NA; j_gene: TRBJ1-1; v_gene: TRBV21-1; CDR3nt: TGTGCCAGCAGCAAAGTAGGCAGGCAGGGGGTTGAGAGGGGAGCTTTCTTT; CDR3aa: CASSKVGRQGVERGAFF
d_gene: NA; abundance: NA; j_gene: TRBJ1-6; v_gene: TRBV27; CDR3nt: TGTGCCAGCAGAGGAGACAGGTTTAATTCACCCCTCCACTTT; CDR3aa: CASRGDRFNSPLHF
d_gene: NA; abundance: few; j_gene: TRBJ1-5; v_gene: TRBV15; CDR3nt: TGTGCCACCAGCAGAGATCTGGCGGGGAATCAGCCCCAGCATTTT; CDR3aa: CATSRDLAGNQPQHF
d_gene: NA; abundance: NA; j_gene: TRBJ1-5; v_gene: TRBV7-8; CDR3nt: TGTGCCAGCAGCTCCCCAGGTGGACAGCGCAATCAGCCCCAGCATTTT; CDR3aa: CASSSPGGQRNQPQHF
d_gene: NA; abundance: NA; j_gene: TRBJ1-5; v_gene: TRBV11-2; CDR3nt: TGTGCCAGCAGCGCGATTGGGAGTCAGCCCCAGCATTTT; CDR3aa: CASSAIGSQPQHF
d_gene: NA; abundance: few; j_gene: TRBJ1-1; v_gene: TRBV19; CDR3nt: TGTGCCAGTAGTATAGATCCGGGGGTGAACACTGAAGCTTTCTTT; CDR3aa: CASSIDPGVNTEAFF
d_gene: NA; abundance: NA; j_gene: TRBJ2-7; v_gene: TRBV5-6; CDR3nt: TGTGCCAGCAGCTTTTTGAGTTACGAGCAGTACTTC; CDR3aa: CASSFLSYEQYF
d_gene: NA; abundance: NA; j_gene: TRBJ2-3; v_gene: TRBV7-8; CDR3nt: TGTGCCAGCAGCCGACAATCGTCAGCGAACCAGTATTTT; CDR3aa: CASSRQSSANQYF
d_gene: TRBD1; abundance: few; j_gene: TRBJ1-1; v_gene: TRBV19; CDR3nt: TGTGCCAGTAGCATAGGTGGGACAGGAGCTGAAGCTTTCTTT; CDR3aa: CASSIGGTGAEAFF
d_gene: NA; abundance: NA; j_gene: TRBJ2-2; v_gene: TRBV5-3; CDR3nt: TGTGCCAGCAGCTTGAGGCAGCTTTACACCGGGGAGCTGTTTTTT; CDR3aa: CASSLRQLYTGELFF
d_gene: NA; abundance: few; j_gene: TRBJ2-1; v_gene: TRBV7-8; CDR3nt: TGTGCCAGCAGCCGAGTAGGCGGCACAGGGCGAAACAATGAGCAGTTCTTC; CDR3aa: CASSRVGGTGRNNEQFF
d_gene: TRBD1; abundance: NA; j_gene: TRBJ1-2; v_gene: TRBV7-9; CDR3nt: TGTGCCAGCAGCTACGGACAGGGGGCCTATGGCTACACCTTC; CDR3aa: CASSYGQGAYGYTF
d_gene: NA; abundance: NA; j_gene: TRBJ2-1; v_gene: TRBV2; CDR3nt: TGTGCCAGCAACGGGGAAGTGGTATACAATGAGCAGTTCTTC; CDR3aa: CASNGEVVYNEQFF
d_gene: TRBD1; abundance: few; j_gene: TRBJ2-6; v_gene: TRBV6-2/TRBV6-3; CDR3nt: TGTGCCAGCAGGCCCACCCCGGGACAGGGATCTGGGGCCAACGTCCTGACTTTC; CDR3aa: CASRPTPGQGSGANVLTF
d_gene: NA; abundance: NA; j_gene: TRBJ2-7; v_gene: TRBV10-3; CDR3nt: TGTGCCATCAGTGATCCTACCATGAGGGGCTACGAGCAGTACTTC; CDR3aa: CAISDPTMRGYEQYF
d_gene: NA; abundance: NA; j_gene: TRBJ1-2; v_gene: TRBV7-2; CDR3nt: TGTGCCATTCCGAGGAACTATGGCTACACCTTC; CDR3aa: CAIPRNYGYTF
d_gene: TRBD1; abundance: NA; j_gene: TRBJ1-2; v_gene: TRBV27; CDR3nt: TGTGCCAGCAGTTTCTCGGACAGGGGGCGCGATGGCTACACCTTC; CDR3aa: CASSFSDRGRDGYTF
d_gene: NA; abundance: NA; j_gene: TRBJ2-2; v_gene: TRBV7-2; CDR3nt: TGTGCCAGCAGCTTAGACGGGAAGGCAGGGGCGGCCGGGGAGCTGTTTTTT; CDR3aa: CASSLDGKAGAAGELFF
d_gene: TRBD1; abundance: NA; j_gene: TRBJ1-4; v_gene: TRBV6-5; CDR3nt: TGTGCCAGCAGTTACTCGACCGGGACAGCAACTAATGAAAAACTGTTTTTT; CDR3aa: CASSYSTGTATNEKLFF
d_gene: NA; abundance: NA; j_gene: TRBJ1-5; v_gene: TRBV6-5; CDR3nt: TGTGCCAGCAGTTTCGGGGGGCCAAATCAGCCCCAGCATTTT; CDR3aa: CASSFGGPNQPQHF
d_gene: NA; abundance: NA; j_gene: TRBJ2-7; v_gene: TRBV29-1; CDR3nt: TGCAGCGTCGGCCGGGTTCAGGCAACGAGTTACGAGCAGTACTTC; CDR3aa: CSVGRVQATSYEQYF
d_gene: NA; abundance: once; j_gene: TRBJ2-3; v_gene: TRBV28; CDR3nt: TGTGCCAGCAGGTCGGGTGCCACAGATACGCAGTATTTT; CDR3aa: CASRSGATDTQYF
d_gene: NA; abundance: NA; j_gene: TRBJ2-1; v_gene: TRBV20-1; CDR3nt: TGCAGTGCTAGGGGCGGCAGCTCCTACAATGAGCAGTTCTTC; CDR3aa: CSARGGSSYNEQFF
d_gene: NA; abundance: NA; j_gene: TRBJ1-5; v_gene: TRBV19; CDR3nt: TGTGCCAGTAGTTTGGTAATAGGAAATCAGCCCCAGCATTTT; CDR3aa: CASSLVIGNQPQHF
d_gene: NA; abundance: NA; j_gene: TRBJ2-4; v_gene: TRBV19; CDR3nt: TGTGCCAGTAGTACCCCCCCGAGATTAGCCAAAAACATTCAGTACTTC; CDR3aa: CASSTPPRLAKNIQYF
d_gene: TRBD2; abundance: NA; j_gene: TRBJ2-1; v_gene: TRBV5-1; CDR3nt: TGCGCCAGCAGCCCGGTGGCGGGGGGGTACAATGAGCAGTTCTTC; CDR3aa: CASSPVAGGYNEQFF
d_gene: NA; abundance: NA; j_gene: TRBJ2-7; v_gene: TRBV7-9; CDR3nt: TGTGCCAGCAGCTTACACGGGGAATACGAGCAGTACTTC; CDR3aa: CASSLHGEYEQYF
d_gene: TRBD2; abundance: NA; j_gene: TRBJ2-7; v_gene: TRBV6-1; CDR3nt: TGTGCCAGCAGACCCAGCGGGGGGACCTACGAGCAGTACTTC; CDR3aa: CASRPSGGTYEQYF
d_gene: TRBD2; abundance: NA; j_gene: TRBJ2-3; v_gene: TRBV24-1; CDR3nt: TGTGCCACCAGTGAAACGAGGGGAGGGTTGAGCACAGATACGCAGTATTTT; CDR3aa: CATSETRGGLSTDTQYF
d_gene: NA; abundance: NA; j_gene: TRBJ1-2; v_gene: TRBV2; CDR3nt: TGTGCCAGCAGGGGCCCCGATAACTATGGCTACACCTTC; CDR3aa: CASRGPDNYGYTF
d_gene: TRBD1; abundance: NA; j_gene: TRBJ2-1; v_gene: TRBV20-1; CDR3nt: TGCAGTGCCCCGGACAGGGCAAGCTCCTACAATGAGCAGTTCTTC; CDR3aa: CSAPDRASSYNEQFF
d_gene: TRBD1; abundance: NA; j_gene: TRBJ1-1; v_gene: TRBV2; CDR3nt: TGTGCCAGCAGAGATCCGGGACAGGGGACGGCTGAAGCTTTCTTT; CDR3aa: CASRDPGQGTAEAFF
d_gene: TRBD2; abundance: few; j_gene: TRBJ2-3; v_gene: TRBV7-9; CDR3nt: TGTGCCAGCAGCCGCTCGGGACTAGCTACAGATACGCAGTATTTT; CDR3aa: CASSRSGLATDTQYF
d_gene: NA; abundance: NA; j_gene: TRBJ2-3; v_gene: TRBV2; CDR3nt: TGTGCCAGCAGTGGCTTCAGAGATACGCAGTATTTT; CDR3aa: CASSGFRDTQYF
d_gene: NA; abundance: NA; j_gene: TRBJ2-2; v_gene: TRBV15; CDR3nt: TGTGCCACCAGCAGAGAACCCAGGGTCGGGGAGCTGTTTTTT; CDR3aa: CATSREPRVGELFF
d_gene: TRBD1; abundance: NA; j_gene: TRBJ2-7; v_gene: TRBV20-1; CDR3nt: TGCAGTGCTAAGCCGGGGACAGGGAGCTCCTACGAGCAGTACTTC; CDR3aa: CSAKPGTGSSYEQYF
d_gene: TRBD1; abundance: NA; j_gene: TRBJ1-6; v_gene: TRBV19; CDR3nt: TGTGCCAGTAGTATCCAGGGACAGCGCTTTAATTCACCCCTCCACTTT; CDR3aa: CASSIQGQRFNSPLHF
d_gene: NA; abundance: few; j_gene: TRBJ1-1; v_gene: TRBV7-9; CDR3nt: TGTGCCAGCAGCTTAGTCAGAGGGGGTAACACTGAAGCTTTCTTT; CDR3aa: CASSLVRGGNTEAFF
d_gene: NA; abundance: NA; j_gene: TRBJ1-1; v_gene: TRBV2; CDR3nt: TGTGCCAGCAAGGGACACCCGCCCCTGAACACTGAAGCTTTCTTT; CDR3aa: CASKGHPPLNTEAFF
d_gene: TRBD1; abundance: few; j_gene: TRBJ1-5; v_gene: TRBV12-3/TRBV12-4; CDR3nt: TGTGCCAGCAGTTTTCAGGGGGGTCAGCCCCAGCATTTT; CDR3aa: CASSFQGGQPQHF
d_gene: NA; abundance: NA; j_gene: TRBJ2-7; v_gene: TRBV19; CDR3nt: TGTGCCAGTAGAACGACAGACACAAGCTCCTACGAGCAGTACTTC; CDR3aa: CASRTTDTSSYEQYF
d_gene: NA; abundance: NA; j_gene: TRBJ2-2; v_gene: TRBV7-2; CDR3nt: TGTGCCAGCAGCGTGACTAGTTCCGGCGGGGAGCTGTTTTTT; CDR3aa: CASSVTSSGGELFF
d_gene: TRBD1; abundance: once; j_gene: TRBJ2-1; v_gene: TRBV20-1; CDR3nt: TGCAGTGCCCTTTCCGGGACAGGGGTTAATGAGCAGTTCTTC; CDR3aa: CSALSGTGVNEQFF
d_gene: TRBD2; abundance: NA; j_gene: TRBJ2-7; v_gene: TRBV28; CDR3nt: TGTGCCAGCAGTCGAGGGACTAGCGGGGAAGTTGGGCAGTACTTC; CDR3aa: CASSRGTSGEVGQYF
d_gene: TRBD1; abundance: few; j_gene: TRBJ2-1; v_gene: TRBV25-1; CDR3nt: TGTGCCAGCAGAAGACAGGGTAGTTACAATGAGCAGTTCTTC; CDR3aa: CASRRQGSYNEQFF
d_gene: TRBD2; abundance: few; j_gene: TRBJ2-7; v_gene: TRBV19; CDR3nt: TGTGCCAGTAGTAAACTAGCGGGAGGATCGGAGGAGCAGTACTTC; CDR3aa: CASSKLAGGSEEQYF
d_gene: NA; abundance: NA; j_gene: TRBJ1-5; v_gene: TRBV6-5; CDR3nt: TGTGCCAGCAGTTACTCGAGGGGACAGCCCCAGCATTTT; CDR3aa: CASSYSRGQPQHF
d_gene: NA; abundance: NA; j_gene: TRBJ1-2; v_gene: TRBV7-9; CDR3nt: TGTGCCTTCAATGGACAGATTTCTAACTATGGCTACACCTTC; CDR3aa: CAFNGQISNYGYTF
d_gene: TRBD2; abundance: NA; j_gene: TRBJ2-7; v_gene: TRBV5-6; CDR3nt: TGTGCCAGCAGCTCGTTGTTGCGGGGGGCCGTCTCCTACGAGCAGTACTTC; CDR3aa: CASSSLLRGAVSYEQYF
d_gene: NA; abundance: large; j_gene: TRBJ2-3; v_gene: TRBV6-5; CDR3nt: TGTGCCAGCAGTTACTCGACTACTGCCACAGATACGCAGTATTTT; CDR3aa: CASSYSTTATDTQYF